Below, one T cell receptor (beta chain) is given with its context. The antigen remains unidentified. With random hexamers, roughly 0.5 to 1 ug RNA was reverse transcribed. Via MiXCR, TCRdb re-called the immunoSEQ multiplex PCR reads, giving one row per CDR3 protein. The sample contains some 180,000 distinct CDR3 sequences, about 95% of which appear only once. Healthy donors acted as controls, with matching for age and sex. TEMRA cells were FACS-enriched, unlike CD8+ and CD4+ T cells, which were negatively isolated. Germline V gene data show CDR1 as SQVTM and CDR2 as ANQGSEA. This CDR3 region has 14 residues. V lost 5 bases, J lost 4 bases, and 8 bases stayed unmatched. This sample was taken from a study of CD8 T cells in Susac syndrome. Study-wide points: As acknowledged by the study, its TCR sequencing and HLA analysis included a relatively small number of individuals.

The sequencing input was CD4+ T cells from PBMCs. The receptor comes from a human donor in good health. The chain combines TRBV29-1 with TRBJ2-5; 9 bases are a match to TRBD2. CDR3 region: CSVRGGRAGETQYF. CDR3 sequence (DNA): TGCAGCGTTAGGGGCGGGAGGGCCGGAGAGACCCAGTACTTC.